This TCR beta chain stems from a study of post-analysis software for immune sequencing data. Researchers reported that TCR beta cDNA libraries carried unique molecular identifiers. TCRdb itself ran the PCR reads through MiXCR, one entry per CDR3 protein. The profile covers roughly 200,000 distinct CDR3 sequences, with over 25% appearing a single time and around 3.7% taken by the ten largest. The material sequenced was blood. The source is a girl aged 2 to 17 with multiple sclerosis.

The CDR3 coding sequence is TGTGCCAGCAGCTTGCCCCCCGGGGCGAAAGGAAACACCATATATTTT. Amino acid sequence: CASSLPPGAKGNTIYF. The V gene is TRBV5-6, the J gene TRBJ1-3; possibly TRBD1 for D (5 bases). The CDR3 length is 16 residues. V lost 1 base and J lost 4, with 15 bases in between. Germline CDR1 and CDR2: SGHDT and YYEEEE.